This T cell receptor beta chain was identified in a study of control samples from healthy donors and cancer patients. The CDR3 has 20 amino acids. From germline, CDR1 is LGHDT and CDR2 YNNKEL (reference sequence). V lost 1 base and J lost 2, with 24 bases in between. TCRdb's copy holds only in-frame clones and misses some; the assay was immunoSEQ multiplex PCR. The table shows over 150,000 clones, with 91% occurring only once. The source is a woman in her thirties or forties in good health. J is TRBJ1-5 and V is TRBV3-1 (or the pseudogene TRBV3-2); D perhaps matches TRBD1 (6 bases). Material for sequencing was blood. CDR3 region: CASSQALRGGTGIGNQPQHF. The DNA of the CDR3 is TGTGCCAGCAGCCAAGCCCTGAGGGGCGGAACAGGGATCGGCAATCAGCCCCAGCATTTT.